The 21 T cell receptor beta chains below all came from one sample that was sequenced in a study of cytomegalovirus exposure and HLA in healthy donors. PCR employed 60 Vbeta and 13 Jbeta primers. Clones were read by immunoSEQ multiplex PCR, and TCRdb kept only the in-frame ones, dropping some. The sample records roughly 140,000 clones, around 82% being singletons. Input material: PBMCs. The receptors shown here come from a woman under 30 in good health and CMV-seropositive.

CDR3 nucleotide sequence: TGTGCCAGCAGCTTAGACAGCTCCTACAATGAGCAGTTCTTC. Translation gives CASSLDSSYNEQFF. The chain uses TRBV7-9 and TRBJ2-1; D not certain. The germline V and J ends were trimmed by 1 base and 0 bases, with 4 bases remaining between them. The CDR3 is 14 amino acids. Germline loops: CDR1 SEHNR, CDR2 FQNEAQ (reference sequence).

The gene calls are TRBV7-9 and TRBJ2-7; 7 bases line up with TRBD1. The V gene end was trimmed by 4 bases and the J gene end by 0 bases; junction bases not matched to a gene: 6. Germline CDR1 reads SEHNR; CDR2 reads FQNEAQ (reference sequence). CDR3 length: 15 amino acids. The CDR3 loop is CASSSNRQGSYEQYF. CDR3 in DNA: TGTGCCAGCAGCTCGAACCGACAGGGCTCCTACGAGCAGTACTTC.

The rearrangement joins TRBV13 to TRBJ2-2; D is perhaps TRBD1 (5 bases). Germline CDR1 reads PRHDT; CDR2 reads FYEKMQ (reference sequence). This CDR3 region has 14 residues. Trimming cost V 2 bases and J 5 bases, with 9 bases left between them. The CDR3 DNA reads TGTGCCAGCAGCTTACTGGGGCGTACCGGGGAGCTGTTTTTT. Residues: CASSLLGRTGELFF.

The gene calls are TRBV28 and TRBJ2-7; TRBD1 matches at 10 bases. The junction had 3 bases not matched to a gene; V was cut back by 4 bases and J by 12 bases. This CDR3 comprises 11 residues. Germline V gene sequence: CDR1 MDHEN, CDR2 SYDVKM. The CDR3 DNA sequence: TGTGCCAGCAGTTGGGGACAGGGGTGGTACTTC. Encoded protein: CASSWGQGWYF. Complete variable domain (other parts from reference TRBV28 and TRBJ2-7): DVKVTQSSRYLVKRTGEKVFLECVQDMDHENMFWYRQDPGLGLRLIYFSYDVKMKEKGDIPEGYSVSREKKERFSLILESASTNQTSMYLCASSWGQGWYFGPGTRLTVT.

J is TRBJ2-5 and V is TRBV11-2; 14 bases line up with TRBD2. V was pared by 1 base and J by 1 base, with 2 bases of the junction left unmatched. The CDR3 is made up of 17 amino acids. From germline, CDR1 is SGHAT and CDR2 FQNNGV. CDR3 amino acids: CASSLGGLAGAQETQYF. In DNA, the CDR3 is TGTGCCAGCAGCTTAGGGGGACTAGCGGGGGCCCAAGAGACCCAGTACTTC.

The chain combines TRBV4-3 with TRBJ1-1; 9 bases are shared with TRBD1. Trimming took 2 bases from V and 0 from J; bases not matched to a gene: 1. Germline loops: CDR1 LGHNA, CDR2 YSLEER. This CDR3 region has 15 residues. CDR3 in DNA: TGCGCCAGCAGCCAAACAGGGGGCTTGAACACTGAAGCTTTCTTT. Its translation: CASSQTGGLNTEAFF.

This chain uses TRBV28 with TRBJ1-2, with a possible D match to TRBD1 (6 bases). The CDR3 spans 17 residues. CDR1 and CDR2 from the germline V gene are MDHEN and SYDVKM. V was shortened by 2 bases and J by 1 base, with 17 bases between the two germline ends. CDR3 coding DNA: TGTGCCAGCAGTTTAGGGGGTTGGGGGCAGCTTAACTATGGCTACACCTTC. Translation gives CASSLGGWGQLNYGYTF.

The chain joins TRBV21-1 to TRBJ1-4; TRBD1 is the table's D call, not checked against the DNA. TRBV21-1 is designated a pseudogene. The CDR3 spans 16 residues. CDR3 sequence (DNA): TGTGCCAGCAGCAAAGGTAAGGGACAGAGTAATGAAAAACTGTTTTTT. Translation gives CASSKGKGQSNEKLFF.

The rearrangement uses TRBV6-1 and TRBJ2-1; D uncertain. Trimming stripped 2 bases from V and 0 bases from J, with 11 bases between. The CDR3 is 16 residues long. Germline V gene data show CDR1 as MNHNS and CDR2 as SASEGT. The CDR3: CASSERSGSSYNEQFF. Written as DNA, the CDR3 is TGTGCCAGCAGTGAAAGATCGGGTAGCTCCTACAATGAGCAGTTCTTC.

CDR3 sequence: CASSELAGYTDTQYF. In DNA, the CDR3 is TGTGCCAGCAGTGAACTAGCGGGGTACACAGATACGCAGTATTTT. The chain employs TRBV25-1 and TRBJ2-3, with 9 nucleotides matching TRBD2. Germline CDR1 MGHDK, CDR2 SYGVNS. V lost 2 bases to trimming and J lost 2 bases; unmatched junction nucleotides: 2. The CDR3 is 15 amino acids.

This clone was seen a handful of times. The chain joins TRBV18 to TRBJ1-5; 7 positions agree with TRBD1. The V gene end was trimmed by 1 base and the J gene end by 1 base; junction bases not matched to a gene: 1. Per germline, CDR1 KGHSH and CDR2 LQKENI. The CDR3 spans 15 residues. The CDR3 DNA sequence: TGTGCCAGCTCACCACAGGGGGCGAGCAATCAGCCCCAGCATTTT. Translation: CASSPQGASNQPQHF.

The CDR3 coding sequence is TGTGCCAGCAGTGGGGACAGGGGAAGGGAAAAACTGTTTTTT. Translating gives CASSGDRGREKLFF. V usage is TRBV6-6 and J usage is TRBJ1-4; TRBD1 agrees at 10 bases. Germline loops: CDR1 MNHNY, CDR2 SVGAGI (reference sequence). The junction had 5 bases not matched to a gene; V was cut back by 5 bases and J by 8 bases. The CDR3 runs 14 residues.

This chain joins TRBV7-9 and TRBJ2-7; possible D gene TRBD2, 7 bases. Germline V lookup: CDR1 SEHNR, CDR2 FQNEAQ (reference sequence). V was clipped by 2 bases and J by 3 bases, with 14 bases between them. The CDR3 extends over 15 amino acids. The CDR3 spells CASSLWSGGHYEQYF. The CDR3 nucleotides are TGTGCCAGCAGCTTATGGTCCGGGGGGCACTACGAGCAGTACTTC.

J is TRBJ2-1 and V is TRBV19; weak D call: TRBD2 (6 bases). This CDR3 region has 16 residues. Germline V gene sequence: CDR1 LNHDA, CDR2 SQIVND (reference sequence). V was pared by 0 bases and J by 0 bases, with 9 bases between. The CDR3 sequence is CASSIDGGSSYNEQFF. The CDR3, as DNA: TGTGCCAGTAGTATAGATGGGGGGAGCTCCTACAATGAGCAGTTCTTC.

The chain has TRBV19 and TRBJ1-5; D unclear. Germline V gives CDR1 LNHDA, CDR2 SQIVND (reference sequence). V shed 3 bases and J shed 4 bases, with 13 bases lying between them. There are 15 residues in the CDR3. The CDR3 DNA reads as TGTGCCAGTAGTATCACGGGGTGGTGGAATCAGCCCCAGCATTTT. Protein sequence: CASSITGWWNQPQHF.

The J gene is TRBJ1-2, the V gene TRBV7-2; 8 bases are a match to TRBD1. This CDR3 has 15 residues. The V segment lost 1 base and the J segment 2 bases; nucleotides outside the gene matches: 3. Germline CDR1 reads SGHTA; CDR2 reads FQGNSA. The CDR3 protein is CASSLVRGRNYGYTF. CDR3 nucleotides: TGTGCCAGCAGCTTAGTCAGGGGGCGCAACTATGGCTACACCTTC.

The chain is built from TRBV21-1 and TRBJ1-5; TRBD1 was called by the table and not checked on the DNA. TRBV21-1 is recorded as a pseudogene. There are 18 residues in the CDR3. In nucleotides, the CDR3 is TGTGCCAGCAGCAAAGCGTACCAGGGGGTAGTAGTCAATCAGCCCCAGCATTTT. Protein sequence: CASSKAYQGVVVNQPQHF.

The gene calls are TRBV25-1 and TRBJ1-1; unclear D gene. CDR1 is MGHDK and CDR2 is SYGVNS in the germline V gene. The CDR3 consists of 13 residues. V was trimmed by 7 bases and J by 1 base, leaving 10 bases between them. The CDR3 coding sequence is TGTGCCAGCAATATGGCAGAGAACACTGAAGCTTTCTTT. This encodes CASNMAENTEAFF.

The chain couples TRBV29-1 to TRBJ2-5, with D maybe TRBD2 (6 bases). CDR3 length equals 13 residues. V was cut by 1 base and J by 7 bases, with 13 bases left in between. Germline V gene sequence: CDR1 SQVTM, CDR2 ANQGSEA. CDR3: CSVEARVGGTQYF. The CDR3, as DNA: TGCAGCGTTGAAGCCCGCGTGGGGGGGACCCAGTACTTC.

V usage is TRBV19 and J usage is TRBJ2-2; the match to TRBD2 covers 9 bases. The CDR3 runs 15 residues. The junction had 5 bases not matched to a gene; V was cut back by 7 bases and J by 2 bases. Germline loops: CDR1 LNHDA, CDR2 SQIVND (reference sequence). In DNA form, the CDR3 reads TGTGCCAGTAAGATAGCGGGGGTTAACACCGGGGAGCTGTTTTTT. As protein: CASKIAGVNTGELFF.

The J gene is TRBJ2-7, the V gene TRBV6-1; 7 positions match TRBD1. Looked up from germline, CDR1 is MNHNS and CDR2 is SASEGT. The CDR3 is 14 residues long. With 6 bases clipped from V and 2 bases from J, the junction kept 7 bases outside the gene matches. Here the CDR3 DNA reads TGTGCCAGCAGCGCCGGGACAGCTGCCTACGAGCAGTACTTC. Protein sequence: CASSAGTAAYEQYF.